Included here is one T cell receptor (beta chain) sequence, with context. The germline V and J ends were trimmed by 4 bases and 5 bases, with 12 bases remaining between them. Germline V CDR1 and CDR2: SGHNT, YYREEE (reference sequence). The CDR3 covers 14 residues. The source of the sample is a study of Ad26.COV2.S vaccination and SARS-CoV-2 variants. The wider study: Ad26.COV2.S given intramuscularly, once or twice 56 days apart.

Treatment indicated: 15 to 20 received Ad26.COV2.S at low or high dose, single or two shots; roughly five received placebo; per-sample allocation not given. Day 63 after the first vaccine or placebo injection was the time point for sampling. Clones were sequenced by immunoSEQ multiplex PCR, and TCRdb holds only the in-frame ones, with some missing. The data contain fewer than 400,000 clones, around four fifths of them seen just once; the ten biggest clones take up approximately 2%. The sequence was obtained from a person aged 18 to 65 who received the Ad26.COV2.S COVID-19 vaccine or a placebo. The sample here was peripheral blood, taken in a trial of Ad26.COV2.S vaccine versus placebo. The gene calls are TRBV5-4 and TRBJ2-2; the D is unclear. The CDR3 region is CASSDTGETGELFF. In DNA, the CDR3 is TGTGCCAGCAGCGATACCGGCGAGACCGGGGAGCTGTTTTTT.